This TCR beta chain was identified in a study of T cells in Graves' hyperthyroidism and ophthalmopathy. The investigators amplified TCR beta CDR3 regions from RNA transcripts. An initial round of RT-PCR targeting the TCR CDR3 relied on the HTBI primer set. TCRdb re-called the multiplex PCR reads through MiXCR, storing one row per CDR3 protein. The data contain about 520,000 distinct CDR3 sequences, around 22% of them singletons. Ophthalmopathy patients all had a Clinical Activity Score of at least 3, a NOSPECS grade of at least 4 and disease under 3 months old. Diagnoses used clinical symptoms, serum thyroxine and TRAb, thyroid ultrasound and orbital computed tomography. Out of over 7.5 ml of fresh peripheral blood came the PBMCs. V was clipped by 0 bases and J by 7 bases, with 13 bases between them. Germline V gives CDR1 MNHNS, CDR2 SASEGT. The CDR3 runs to 14 residues.

The TCR was taken from a woman younger than 45 with Graves' ophthalmopathy. Sequenced: blood. V and J are TRBV6-1 and TRBJ2-7; D is unclear. CDR3 sequence (DNA): TGTGCCAGCAGTGAAGCCTACCAAATAGGGGAGCAGTACTTC. It translates to CASSEAYQIGEQYF.